The 15 T cell receptor beta chains presented below share a single source sample, sequenced in a study of spatial heterogeneity in lung cancer. Regarding time point: blood at routine non-recurrence follow-up after resection. Using its own MiXCR run on the 5' RACE reads, TCRdb lists one record per CDR3 protein. Among 25,000 to 35,000 distinct CDR3 sequences listed, 10% were seen once. The material was PBMCs, obtained at follow-up. The receptors were sampled from a female donor with early-stage non-small cell lung cancer.

The table lists this clonotype with many counts. V is TRBV7-8 and J is TRBJ2-3; either TRBD1 or TRBD2 may fit D (6 bases each). Germline assignment: CDR1 SGHVS and CDR2 FQNEAQ. CDR3 length equals 14 residues. The V end was cut by 1 base, the J end by 2 bases, with 7 bases between. CDR3 in DNA: TGTGCCAGCAGCTTAGGGGGGGCCACAGATACGCAGTATTTT. Translation gives CASSLGGATDTQYF. Together with reference TRBV7-8 and TRBJ2-3, the CDR3 gives the full variable domain: GAGVSQSPRYKVAKRGQDVALRCDPISGHVSLFWYQQALGQGPEFLTYFQNEAQLDKSGLPSDRFFAERPEGSVSTLKIQRTQQEDSAVYLCASSLGGATDTQYFGPGTRLTVL.

This clonotype was seen more than once but under ten times. As DNA, the CDR3 is TGCGCCAGCGGCGAGCTGGGGGAGCTGTTTTTT. Translated, it gives CASGELGELFF. J is TRBJ2-2 and V is TRBV5-1; D remains unclear. Trimming removed 7 bases from V and 8 bases from J, with 9 bases in between. The CDR3 sequence is 11 residues long. In germline, CDR1 is SGHRS, CDR2 YFSETQ.

The rearrangement uses TRBV6-2 or TRBV6-3 and TRBJ2-5; D is perhaps TRBD1 (6 bases). Trimming pared 5 bases from V and 4 bases from J, leaving 17 bases between. Per germline, CDR1 MNHEY and CDR2 SVGEGT. CDR3 length equals 15 residues. CDR3 sequence reads: CASSILGTSGETQYF. The CDR3 DNA sequence: TGTGCCAGCAGTATTCTCGGGACATCGGGAGAGACCCAGTACTTC.

J is TRBJ2-3 and V is TRBV6-2 or TRBV6-3; TRBD2 matches at 11 bases. Germline assignment: CDR1 MNHEY and CDR2 SVGEGT. This CDR3 region has 14 residues. J was trimmed by 3 bases and V by 9 bases; bases with no gene match: 5. Here the CDR3 reads CASLAGGRTDTQYF. The CDR3, as DNA: TGTGCCAGTTTAGCGGGGGGGAGGACAGATACGCAGTATTTT.

This clonotype was recorded many times. The chain joins TRBV12-3 or TRBV12-4 to TRBJ2-1; TRBD2 aligns across 10 bases. This CDR3 region has 15 residues. Trimming cost V 6 bases and J 7 bases; bases outside gene matches: 9. As DNA, the CDR3 is TGTGCCAGCAGCCTGGGTCTAGCGGGGGAAAATGAGCAGTTCTTC. Protein: CASSLGLAGENEQFF.

This clonotype was seen only a few times. The CDR3 DNA reads as TGTGCCAGCAGCCCGACGGTCTATGGCTACACCTTC. Translating gives CASSPTVYGYTF. This chain connects TRBV28 to TRBJ1-2; unclear D gene. V was cut by 6 bases and J by 4 bases, with 9 bases left in between. The CDR3 has 12 amino acids. Germline CDR1 MDHEN, CDR2 SYDVKM.

This clonotype was detected ten times or more. This sequence joins TRBV11-2 and TRBJ2-3, with TRBD2 as a possible D gene (5 bases). V shed 0 bases and J shed 6 bases, with 13 bases lying between them. This CDR3 is 15 amino acids long. CDR1 is SGHAT and CDR2 is FQNNGV in the germline V gene. CDR3 protein: CASSLDSLVGDTQYF. In DNA, the CDR3 is TGTGCCAGCAGCTTAGATTCACTAGTTGGCGATACGCAGTATTTT. Complete variable domain (other parts from reference TRBV11-2 and TRBJ2-3): EAGVAQSPRYKIIEKRQSVAFWCNPISGHATLYWYQQILGQGPKLLIQFQNNGVVDDSQLPKDRFSAERLKGVDSTLKIQPAKLEDSAVYLCASSLDSLVGDTQYFGPGTRLTVL.

A few counts support this clonotype. The CDR3 nucleotides are TGTGCCAGCAGCCGGGGGGTTACAGATACGCAGTATTTT. This encodes CASSRGVTDTQYF. The gene calls are TRBV27 and TRBJ2-3, with 7 bases identical to TRBD2. The J segment lost 3 bases and the V segment lost 6 bases, leaving 3 bases of the junction unmatched. From germline, CDR1 is MNHEY and CDR2 SMNVEV (reference sequence). The CDR3 has 13 residues.

The chain employs TRBV24-1 and TRBJ2-5, with TRBD1 identical over 7 bases. The trim removed 9 bases at V and 7 bases at J, leaving 13 bases unmatched. The CDR3 sequence is 14 residues long. In germline, CDR1 is KGHDR, CDR2 SFDVKD. The CDR3 loop reads CATPGQVGRVTQYF. The CDR3 DNA reads TGTGCCACCCCCGGACAGGTAGGACGGGTGACCCAGTACTTC.

This clonotype has ten or more counts. The gene calls are TRBV2 and TRBJ1-1; D is ambiguous. CDR1 is SNHLY and CDR2 is FYNNEI in the germline V gene. The V gene lost 6 bases and the J gene lost 6 bases, with 17 bases spanning the gap. The CDR3 totals 14 residues. CDR3 DNA sequence: TGTGCCAGCAGAGAACCTTTAAGGGTGCCTGAAGCTTTCTTT. This sequence encodes CASREPLRVPEAFF.

V is TRBV5-1 and J is TRBJ2-1; possible D gene TRBD1, 5 bases. The V and J ends lost 3 bases and 7 bases respectively, with 8 bases between them. The CDR3 has 12 amino acids. CDR1 and CDR2 from the germline V gene are SGHRS and YFSETQ. The CDR3 sequence: CASSSQENEQFF. Written as DNA, the CDR3 is TGCGCCAGCAGCTCACAGGAAAATGAGCAGTTCTTC.

This clonotype was counted at least ten times. The chain links TRBV24-1 to TRBJ2-7; 8 bases map to TRBD2. The germline V gene has CDR1 KGHDR and CDR2 SFDVKD. The CDR3 runs 14 residues. V lost 4 bases to trimming and J lost 5 bases; unmatched junction nucleotides: 6. The CDR3 sequence: CATSDRGGRHEQYF. The CDR3 nucleotides read TGTGCCACCAGTGACCGGGGGGGCCGGCACGAGCAGTACTTC.

In its sample, this clonotype was seen a few times. V is TRBV9 and J is TRBJ2-7; D gene unclear. The CDR3 is 13 residues long. Trimming shortened V by 0 bases and J by 5 bases, and 9 bases separated the two germline ends. Germline-derived CDR1 and CDR2 are SGDLS and YYNGEE. The DNA for the CDR3 is TGTGCCAGCAGCGTAGCTCTCCTGGACGAGCAGTACTTC. The encoded protein is CASSVALLDEQYF.

The table lists this clonotype with many counts. In DNA form, the CDR3 reads TGTGCCAGCAGCTTAGCGCGAGGCACCGGGGAGCTGTTTTTT. Protein: CASSLARGTGELFF. V gene TRBV11-1 combines with J gene TRBJ2-2; the D is unclear. V lost 0 bases, J lost 4 bases, and 6 bases lay in between. Germline V lookup: CDR1 SGHAT, CDR2 FQDESV (reference sequence). The CDR3 is 14 residues long.

This clonotype was seen many times. The rearrangement joins TRBV5-5 to TRBJ1-2; D is unclear. Germline V gene lookup returns CDR1 SGHKS and CDR2 YYEKEE (reference sequence). The CDR3 runs 14 residues. Trimming removed 5 bases at V and 5 bases at J, with 16 bases between. The CDR3 sequence is CASRPGSPTYGYTF. The CDR3 nucleotides read TGTGCCAGCAGGCCTGGTTCTCCGACATATGGCTACACCTTC.